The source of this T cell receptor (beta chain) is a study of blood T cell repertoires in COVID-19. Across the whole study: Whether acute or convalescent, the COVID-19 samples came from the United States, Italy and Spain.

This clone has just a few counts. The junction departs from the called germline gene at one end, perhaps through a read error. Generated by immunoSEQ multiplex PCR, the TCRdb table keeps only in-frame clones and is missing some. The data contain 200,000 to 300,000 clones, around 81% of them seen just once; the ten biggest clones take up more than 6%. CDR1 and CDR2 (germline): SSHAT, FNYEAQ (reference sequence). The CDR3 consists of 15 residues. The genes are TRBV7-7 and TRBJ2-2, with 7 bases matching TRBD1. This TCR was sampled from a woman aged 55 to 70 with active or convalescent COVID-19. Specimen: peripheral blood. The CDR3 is CASSPGTANTGELFF. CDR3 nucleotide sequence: TGTGCTAGCAGTCCCGGGACAGCGAATACCGGGGAGCTGTTTTTT.